The entry below gives a single T cell receptor beta chain sequence along with its context. Its antigen is unknown. In the PCR, 60 Vbeta and 13 Jbeta primers were used. Assay used: immunoSEQ multiplex PCR; TCRdb lists only in-frame clones, some missing. The sample records 210,000 or so clones, around four fifths being singletons. Trimming removed 1 base from V and 5 bases from J, with 12 bases in between. Germline lookup yields CDR1 SGHRS and CDR2 YFSETQ. This CDR3 comprises 15 residues. These data come from a study of cytomegalovirus exposure and HLA in healthy donors. The study, taken as a whole, reports: In a later analysis, TCR beta V- and J-gene trimming showed a link to a missense DCLRE1C variant. Later on, an analysis found that several of the most significant clusters appeared to be linked to common viral pathogens, which included parvovirus B19. There were some V segments, including TRBV6-2 and TRBV6-3, excluded as indistinguishable. For presence/absence analyses, sequencing depth was assumed to be roughly uniform across donors.

The source is a boy under 18 in good health and CMV-seronegative. The chain couples TRBV5-1 to TRBJ2-2; D perhaps matches TRBD2 (5 bases). The specimen sequenced was PBMCs. DNA for the CDR3: TGCGCCAGCAGCTTGTATCCTAGCCGGACCGGGGAGCTGTTTTTT. Translation gives CASSLYPSRTGELFF.